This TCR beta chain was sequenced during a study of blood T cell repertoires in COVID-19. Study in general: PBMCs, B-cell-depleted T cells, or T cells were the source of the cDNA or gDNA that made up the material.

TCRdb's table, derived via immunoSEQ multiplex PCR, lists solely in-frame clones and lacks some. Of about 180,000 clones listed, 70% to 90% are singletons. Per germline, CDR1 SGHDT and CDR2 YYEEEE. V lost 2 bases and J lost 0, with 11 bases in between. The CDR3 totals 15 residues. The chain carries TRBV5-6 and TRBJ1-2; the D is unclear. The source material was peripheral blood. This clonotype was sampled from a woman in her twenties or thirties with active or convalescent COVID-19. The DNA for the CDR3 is TGTGCCAGCAGCTTAGGAGTCTTAGCTAACTATGGCTACACCTTC. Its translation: CASSLGVLANYGYTF.